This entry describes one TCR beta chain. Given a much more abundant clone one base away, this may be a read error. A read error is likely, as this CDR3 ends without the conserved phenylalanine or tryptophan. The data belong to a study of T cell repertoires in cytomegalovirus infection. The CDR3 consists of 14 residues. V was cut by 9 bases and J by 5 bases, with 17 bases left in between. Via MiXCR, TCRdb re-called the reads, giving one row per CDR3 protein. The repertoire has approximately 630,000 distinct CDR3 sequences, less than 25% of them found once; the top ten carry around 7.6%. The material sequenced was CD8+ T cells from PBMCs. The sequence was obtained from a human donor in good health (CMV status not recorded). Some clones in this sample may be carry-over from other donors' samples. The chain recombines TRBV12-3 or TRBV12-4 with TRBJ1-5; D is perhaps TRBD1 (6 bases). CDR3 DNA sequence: TGTGCCAGTTCAGGGGTAGGTCCCGATCAGCCCCAGCATTCT. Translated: CASSGVGPDQPQHS.